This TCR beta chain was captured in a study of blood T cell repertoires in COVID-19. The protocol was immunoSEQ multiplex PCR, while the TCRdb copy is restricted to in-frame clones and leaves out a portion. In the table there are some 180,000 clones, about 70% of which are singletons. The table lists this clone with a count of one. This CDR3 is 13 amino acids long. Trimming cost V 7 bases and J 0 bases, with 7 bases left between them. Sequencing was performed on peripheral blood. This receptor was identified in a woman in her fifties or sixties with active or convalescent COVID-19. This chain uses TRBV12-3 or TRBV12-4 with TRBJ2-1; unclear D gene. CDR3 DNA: TGTGCCAGCACCCCGCGCTCCTACAATGAGCAGTTCTTC. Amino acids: CASTPRSYNEQFF.